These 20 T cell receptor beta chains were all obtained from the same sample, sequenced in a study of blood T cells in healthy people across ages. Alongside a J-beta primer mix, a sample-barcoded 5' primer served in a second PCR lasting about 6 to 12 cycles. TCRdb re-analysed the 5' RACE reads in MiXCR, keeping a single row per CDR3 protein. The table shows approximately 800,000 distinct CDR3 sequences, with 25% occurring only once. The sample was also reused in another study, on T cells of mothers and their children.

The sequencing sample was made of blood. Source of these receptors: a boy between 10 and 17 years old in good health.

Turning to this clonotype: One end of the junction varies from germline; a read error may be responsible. The CDR3 reads CVSSLAGLSRDQETQYF. For the CDR3, the DNA is TGTGTCAGCAGCTTAGCAGGCCTCAGTCGGGACCAAGAGACCCAGTACTTC. The chain carries TRBV7-2 and TRBJ2-5; D gene uncertain. CDR3 length: 17 residues. The V gene's germline CDR1 is SGHTA and CDR2 FQGNSA.

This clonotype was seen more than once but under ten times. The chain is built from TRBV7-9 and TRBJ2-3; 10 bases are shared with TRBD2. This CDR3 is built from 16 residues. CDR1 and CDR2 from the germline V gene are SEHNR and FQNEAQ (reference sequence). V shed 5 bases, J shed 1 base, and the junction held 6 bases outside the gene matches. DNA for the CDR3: TGTGCCAGCAGCCCTGATAGCGGGGGGCGCACAGATACGCAGTATTTT. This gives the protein CASSPDSGGRTDTQYF.

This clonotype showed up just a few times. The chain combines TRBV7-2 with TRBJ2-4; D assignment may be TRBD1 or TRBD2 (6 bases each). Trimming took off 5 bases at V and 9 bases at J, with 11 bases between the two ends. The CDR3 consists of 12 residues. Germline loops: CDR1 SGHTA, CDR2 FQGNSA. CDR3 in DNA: TGTGCCAGCAGCCTAGGGGGGCTCATTCAGTACTTC. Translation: CASSLGGLIQYF. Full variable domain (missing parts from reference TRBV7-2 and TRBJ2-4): GAGVSQSPSNKVTEKGKDVELRCDPISGHTALYWYRQSLGQGLEFLIYFQGNSAPDKSGLPSDRFSAERTGGSVSTLTIQRTQQEDSAVYLCASSLGGLIQYFGAGTRLSVL.

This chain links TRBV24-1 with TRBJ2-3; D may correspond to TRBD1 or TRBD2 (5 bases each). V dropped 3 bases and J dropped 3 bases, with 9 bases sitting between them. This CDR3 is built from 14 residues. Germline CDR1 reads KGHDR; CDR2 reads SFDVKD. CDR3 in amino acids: CATSDARGTDTQYF. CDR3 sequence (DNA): TGTGCCACCAGTGATGCGAGGGGTACAGATACGCAGTATTTT.

The CDR3 here is CASSLDFAGVYEQYF. The CDR3 DNA follows: TGTGCCAGCAGCCTGGATTTTGCGGGAGTATACGAGCAGTACTTC. This sequence joins TRBV5-4 and TRBJ2-1; 7 bases align to TRBD2. The J call could be wrong; TRBJ2-7 is a better fit for the DNA end. The CDR3 totals 15 residues. The V gene's germline CDR1 is SGHNT and CDR2 YYREEE (reference sequence).

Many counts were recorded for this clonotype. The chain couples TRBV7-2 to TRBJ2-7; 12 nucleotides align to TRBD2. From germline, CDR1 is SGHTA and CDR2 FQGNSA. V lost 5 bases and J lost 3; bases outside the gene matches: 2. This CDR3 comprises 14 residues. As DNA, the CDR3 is TGTGCCAGCAGCGCGACTAGCGGGAGCTACGAGCAGTACTTC. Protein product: CASSATSGSYEQYF. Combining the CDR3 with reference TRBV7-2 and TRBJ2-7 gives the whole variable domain GAGVSQSPSNKVTEKGKDVELRCDPISGHTALYWYRQSLGQGLEFLIYFQGNSAPDKSGLPSDRFSAERTGGSVSTLTIQRTQQEDSAVYLCASSATSGSYEQYFGPGTRLTVT.

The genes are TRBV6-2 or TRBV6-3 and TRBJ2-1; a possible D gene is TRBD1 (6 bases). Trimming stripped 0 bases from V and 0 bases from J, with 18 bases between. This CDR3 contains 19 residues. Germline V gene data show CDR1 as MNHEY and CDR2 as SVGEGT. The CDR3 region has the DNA TGTGCCAGCAGTTACTCGAGTAAGGGGACAACAAGCTCCTACAATGAGCAGTTCTTC. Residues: CASSYSSKGTTSSYNEQFF.

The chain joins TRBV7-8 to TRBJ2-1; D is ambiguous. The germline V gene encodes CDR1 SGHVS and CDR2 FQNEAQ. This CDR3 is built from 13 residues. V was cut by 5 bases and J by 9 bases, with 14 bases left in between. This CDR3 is CASSLYSWGEQFF. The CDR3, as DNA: TGTGCCAGCAGCCTTTACTCTTGGGGTGAGCAGTTCTTC.

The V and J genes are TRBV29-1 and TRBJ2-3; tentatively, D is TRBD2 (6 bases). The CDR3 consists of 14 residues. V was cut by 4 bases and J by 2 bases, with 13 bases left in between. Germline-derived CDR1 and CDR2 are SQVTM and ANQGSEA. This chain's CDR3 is CSVGGAGYTDTQYF. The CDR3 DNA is TGCAGCGTTGGCGGGGCAGGTTACACAGATACGCAGTATTTT.

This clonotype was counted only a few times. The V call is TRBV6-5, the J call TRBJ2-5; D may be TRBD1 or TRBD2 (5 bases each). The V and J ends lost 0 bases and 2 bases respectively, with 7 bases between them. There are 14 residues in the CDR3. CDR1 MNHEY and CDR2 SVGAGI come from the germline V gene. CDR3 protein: CASSYSWGQETQYF. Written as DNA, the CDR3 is TGTGCCAGCAGTTACTCGTGGGGGCAAGAGACCCAGTACTTC.

The CDR3 DNA is TGTGCCAGTGCCGACGGATCCTACGAGCAGTACTTC. Its protein is CASADGSYEQYF. J is TRBJ2-7 and V is TRBV19, with D hard to call. The CDR3 is 12 amino acids. The V gene lost 8 bases and the J gene lost 1 base, with 9 bases spanning the gap. CDR1 is LNHDA, CDR2 SQIVND, per germline (reference sequence).

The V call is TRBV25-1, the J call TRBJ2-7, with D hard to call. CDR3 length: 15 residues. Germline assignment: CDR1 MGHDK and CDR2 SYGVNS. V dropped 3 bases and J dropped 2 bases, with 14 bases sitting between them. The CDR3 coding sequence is TGTGCCAGCAGTGATGTGAACAGACTCCCCTACGAGCAGTACTTC. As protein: CASSDVNRLPYEQYF.

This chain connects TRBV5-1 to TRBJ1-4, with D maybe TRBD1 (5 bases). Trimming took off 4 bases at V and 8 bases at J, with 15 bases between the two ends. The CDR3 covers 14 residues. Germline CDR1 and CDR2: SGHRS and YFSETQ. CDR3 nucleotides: TGCGCCAGCAGCATCACCGGGGGAGGGGAAAAACTGTTTTTT. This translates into CASSITGGGEKLFF. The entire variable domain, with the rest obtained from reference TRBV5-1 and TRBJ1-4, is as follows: KAGVTQTPRYLIKTRGQQVTLSCSPISGHRSVSWYQQTPGQGLQFLFEYFSETQRNKGNFPGRFSGRQFSNSRSEMNVSTLELGDSALYLCASSITGGGEKLFFGSGTQLSVL.

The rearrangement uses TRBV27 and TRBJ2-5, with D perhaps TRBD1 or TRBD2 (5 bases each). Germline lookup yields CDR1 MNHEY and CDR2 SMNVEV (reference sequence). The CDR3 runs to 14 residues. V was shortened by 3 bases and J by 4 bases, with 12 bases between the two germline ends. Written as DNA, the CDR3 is TGTGCCAGCAGTTTGGGACCTCAGGGAGAGACCCAGTACTTC. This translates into CASSLGPQGETQYF.

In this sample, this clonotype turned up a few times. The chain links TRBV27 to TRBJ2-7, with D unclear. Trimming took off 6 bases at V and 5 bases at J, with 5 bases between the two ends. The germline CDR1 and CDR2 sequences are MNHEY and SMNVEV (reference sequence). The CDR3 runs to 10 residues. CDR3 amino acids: CASSTHEQYF. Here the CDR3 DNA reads TGTGCCAGCAGCACCCACGAGCAGTACTTC.

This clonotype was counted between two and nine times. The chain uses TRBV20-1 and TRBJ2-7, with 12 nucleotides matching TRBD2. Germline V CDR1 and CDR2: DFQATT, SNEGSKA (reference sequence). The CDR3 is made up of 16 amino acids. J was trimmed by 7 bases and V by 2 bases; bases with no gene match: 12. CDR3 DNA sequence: TGCAGTGCTAGATGGCCCGGACTAGCGGGACTGGAGGAGCAGTACTTC. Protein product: CSARWPGLAGLEEQYF.

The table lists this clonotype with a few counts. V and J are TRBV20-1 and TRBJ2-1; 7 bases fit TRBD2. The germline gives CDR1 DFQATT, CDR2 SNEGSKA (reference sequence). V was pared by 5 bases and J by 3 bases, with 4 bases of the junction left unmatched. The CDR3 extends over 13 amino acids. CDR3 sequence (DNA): TGCAGTGCTCGGGAGGTTCACTACAATGAGCAGTTCTTC. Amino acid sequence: CSAREVHYNEQFF.

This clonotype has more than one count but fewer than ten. The CDR3 loop is CASSPVLDSETQYF. CDR3 nucleotides: TGTGCCAGCTCACCAGTCTTGGACAGCGAGACCCAGTACTTC. The V gene is TRBV18, the J gene TRBJ2-5, with D perhaps matching TRBD1 (6 bases). Germline loops: CDR1 KGHSH, CDR2 LQKENI. Trimming removed 2 bases at V and 5 bases at J, with 12 bases between. The CDR3 totals 14 residues.

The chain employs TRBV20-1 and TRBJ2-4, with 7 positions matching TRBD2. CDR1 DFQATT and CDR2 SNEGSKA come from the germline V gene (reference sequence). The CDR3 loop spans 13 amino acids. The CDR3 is CSGREVAKNIQYF. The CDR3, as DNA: TGCAGCGGACGGGAGGTAGCCAAAAACATTCAGTACTTC.

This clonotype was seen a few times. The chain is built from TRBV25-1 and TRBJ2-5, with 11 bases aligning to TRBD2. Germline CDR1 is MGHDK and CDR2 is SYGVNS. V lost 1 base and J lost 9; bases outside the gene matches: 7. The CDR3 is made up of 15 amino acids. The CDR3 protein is CASSESGLAAHAQYF. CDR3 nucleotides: TGTGCCAGCAGTGAATCGGGACTAGCGGCACATGCCCAGTACTTC.